This T cell receptor beta chain was sequenced in a study of CD8+ T cells in alopecia areata. Turning to the study itself: After 6 to 18 months of tofacitinib, follow-up continued 6 months off drug.

CDR3 length: 14 residues. The germline gives CDR1 SGHRS, CDR2 YFSETQ. The V end lost 2 bases, the J end lost 5 bases, and 11 bases lay between the germline ends. This clone was detected a few times. Lesional scalp punch biopsies and peripheral blood came from alopecia areata patients. As the sequencing template, cDNA was produced by extracting RNA and reverse transcribing it. The data were produced by immunoSEQ multiplex PCR, yet TCRdb's version contains in-frame clones alone and is incomplete. The repertoire holds fewer than 250,000 clones, with about 60% as singletons. The sequence was collected from a human donor with alopecia areata. This sample comprised CD4+ T cells sorted from blood, obtained at week 0. This sequence joins TRBV5-1 and TRBJ2-1; D is uncertain. This CDR3 reads CASSLGPSNNEQFF. The CDR3 nucleotides read TGCGCCAGCAGCTTAGGACCCAGCAACAATGAGCAGTTCTTC.